This TCR beta chain was recovered during a study of vaccination effects on CD4 cells after COVID-19. About the study: Participants were vaccinated with two doses of either the BNT162b2 or mRNA-1273 vaccine.

Here immunoSEQ multiplex PCR was the method, and the copy in TCRdb shows in-frame clones only, minus some. Of some 79,000 clones listed, 74% are singletons. General study results and limits: There was marked clonal contraction among infection- and vaccine-induced clones late after vaccination.

The length of the CDR3 is 19 residues. The V gene's germline CDR1 is LGHNA and CDR2 YSLEER. Trimming cost V 0 bases and J 4 bases; bases outside gene matches: 14. Comments on this clone: Its target is not known.

Before sequencing, viral peptide pools were used by the ViraFEST assay to expand antigen-specific CD4+ T cells. Isolating CD4+ T cells followed more than eight days of culture. Testing of the vaccine recipients showed negative nucleocapsid antibodies and no prior SARS-CoV-2 infection. A density of fewer than 2.5 million PBMC per well was used; these cells were cultured with roughly 10 IU/ml IL-2 and 10 ug/ml peptides. Specimen: CD4+ T cells from PBMCs cultured with HCoV-229E spike peptides, collected before COVID-19 vaccination. This receptor was identified in a human donor who received a COVID-19 vaccine. V usage is TRBV4-3 and J usage is TRBJ2-3; 9 bases map to TRBD2. CDR3 bases: TGCGCCAGCAGCCAAGATCGGGGCGGGGGGGCCTTCGTCTCAGATACGCAGTATTTT. This sequence encodes CASSQDRGGGAFVSDTQYF.